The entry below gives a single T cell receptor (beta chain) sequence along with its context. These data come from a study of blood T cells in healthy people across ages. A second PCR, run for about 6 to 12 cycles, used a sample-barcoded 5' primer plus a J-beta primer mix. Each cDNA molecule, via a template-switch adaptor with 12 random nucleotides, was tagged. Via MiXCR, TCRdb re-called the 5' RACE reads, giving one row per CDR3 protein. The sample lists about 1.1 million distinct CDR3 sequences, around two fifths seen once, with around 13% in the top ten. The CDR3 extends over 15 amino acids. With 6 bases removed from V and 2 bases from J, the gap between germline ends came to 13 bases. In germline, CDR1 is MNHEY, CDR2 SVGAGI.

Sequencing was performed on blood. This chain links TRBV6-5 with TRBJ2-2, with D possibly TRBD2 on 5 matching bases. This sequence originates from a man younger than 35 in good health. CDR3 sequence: CASSRDRANTGELFF. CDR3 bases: TGTGCCAGCAGCCGGGATAGGGCTAACACCGGGGAGCTGTTTTTT.